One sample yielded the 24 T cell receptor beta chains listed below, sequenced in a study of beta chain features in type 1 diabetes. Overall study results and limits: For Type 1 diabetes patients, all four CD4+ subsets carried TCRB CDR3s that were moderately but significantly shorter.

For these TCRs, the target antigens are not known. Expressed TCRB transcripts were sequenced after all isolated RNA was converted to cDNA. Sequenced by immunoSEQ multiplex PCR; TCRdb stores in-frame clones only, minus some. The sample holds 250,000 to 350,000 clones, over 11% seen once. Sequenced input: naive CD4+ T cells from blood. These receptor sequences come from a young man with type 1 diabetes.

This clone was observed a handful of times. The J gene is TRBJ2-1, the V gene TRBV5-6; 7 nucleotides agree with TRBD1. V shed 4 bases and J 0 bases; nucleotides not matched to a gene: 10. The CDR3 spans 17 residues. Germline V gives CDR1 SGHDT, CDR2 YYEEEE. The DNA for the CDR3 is TGTGCCAGCAGCGAGACCCGGGACAGCCTCTCCTACAATGAGCAGTTCTTC. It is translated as CASSETRDSLSYNEQFF.

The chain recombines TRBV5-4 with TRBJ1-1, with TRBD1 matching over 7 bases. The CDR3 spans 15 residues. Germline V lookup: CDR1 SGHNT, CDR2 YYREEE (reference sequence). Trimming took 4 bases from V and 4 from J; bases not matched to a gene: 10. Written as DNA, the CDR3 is TGTGCCAGCAGCGAGTCGACAGGGATCGGCACTGAAGCTTTCTTT. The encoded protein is CASSESTGIGTEAFF. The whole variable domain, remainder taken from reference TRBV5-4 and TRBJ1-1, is ETGVTQSPTHLIKTRGQQVTLRCSSQSGHNTVSWYQQALGQGPQFIFQYYREEENGRGNFPPRFSGLQFPNYSSELNVNALELDDSALYLCASSESTGIGTEAFFGQGTRLTVV.

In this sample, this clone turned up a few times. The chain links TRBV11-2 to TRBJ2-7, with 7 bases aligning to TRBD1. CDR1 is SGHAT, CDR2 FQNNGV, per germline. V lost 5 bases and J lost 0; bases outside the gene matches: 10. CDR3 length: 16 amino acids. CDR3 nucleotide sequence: TGTGCCAGCAGCCAGACAGGGCGAGGAAACTCCTACGAGCAGTACTTC. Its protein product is CASSQTGRGNSYEQYF.

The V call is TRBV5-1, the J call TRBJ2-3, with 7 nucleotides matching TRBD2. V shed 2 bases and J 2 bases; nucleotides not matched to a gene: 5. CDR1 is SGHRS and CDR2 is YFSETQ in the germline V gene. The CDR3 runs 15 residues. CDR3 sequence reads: CASSFPAGNTDTQYF. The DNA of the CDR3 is TGCGCCAGCAGCTTCCCAGCGGGAAACACAGATACGCAGTATTTT.

CDR3 amino acids: CASSALSGRARDTQYF. CDR3 DNA sequence: TGTGCCAGCAGCGCGCTAAGCGGGAGGGCCAGGGATACGCAGTATTTT. The chain carries TRBV9 and TRBJ2-3; 10 bases fit TRBD2. This CDR3 comprises 16 residues. V lost 3 bases and J lost 6; bases outside the gene matches: 10. Germline values: CDR1 SGDLS, CDR2 YYNGEE.

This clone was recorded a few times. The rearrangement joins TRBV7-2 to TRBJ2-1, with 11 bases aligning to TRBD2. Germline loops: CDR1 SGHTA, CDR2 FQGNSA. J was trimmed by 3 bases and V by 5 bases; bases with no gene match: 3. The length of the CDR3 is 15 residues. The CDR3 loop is CASSPTSGSYNEQFF. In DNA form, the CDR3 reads TGTGCCAGCAGCCCCACTAGCGGGAGCTACAATGAGCAGTTCTTC.

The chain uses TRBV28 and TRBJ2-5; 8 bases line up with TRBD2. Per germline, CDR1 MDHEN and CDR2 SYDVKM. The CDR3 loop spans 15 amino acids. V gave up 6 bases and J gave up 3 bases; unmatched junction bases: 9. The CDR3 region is CASRARGGRKETQYF. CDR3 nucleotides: TGTGCCAGCAGAGCTCGCGGGGGGCGAAAAGAGACCCAGTACTTC.

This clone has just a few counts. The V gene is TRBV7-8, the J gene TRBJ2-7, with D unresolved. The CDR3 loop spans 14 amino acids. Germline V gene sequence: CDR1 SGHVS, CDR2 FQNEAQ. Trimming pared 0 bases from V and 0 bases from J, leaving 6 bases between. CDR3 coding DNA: TGTGCCAGCAGCTTAGCGGGCAGCTCCTACGAGCAGTACTTC. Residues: CASSLAGSSYEQYF. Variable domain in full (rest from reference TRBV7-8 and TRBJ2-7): GAGVSQSPRYKVAKRGQDVALRCDPISGHVSLFWYQQALGQGPEFLTYFQNEAQLDKSGLPSDRFFAERPEGSVSTLKIQRTQQEDSAVYLCASSLAGSSYEQYFGPGTRLTVT.

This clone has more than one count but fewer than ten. CDR3 residues: CASSLTVLANTGELFF. Here the CDR3 DNA reads TGTGCCAGCAGCTTGACAGTTCTCGCGAACACCGGGGAGCTGTTTTTT. The V gene is TRBV7-2, the J gene TRBJ2-2, with D perhaps matching TRBD1 (5 bases). V was clipped by 3 bases and J by 0 bases, with 11 bases between them. This CDR3 has 16 amino acids. Germline lookup yields CDR1 SGHTA and CDR2 FQGNSA. The full variable domain, rest sourced from reference TRBV7-2 and TRBJ2-2, is GAGVSQSPSNKVTEKGKDVELRCDPISGHTALYWYRQSLGQGLEFLIYFQGNSAPDKSGLPSDRFSAERTGGSVSTLTIQRTQQEDSAVYLCASSLTVLANTGELFFGEGSRLTVL.

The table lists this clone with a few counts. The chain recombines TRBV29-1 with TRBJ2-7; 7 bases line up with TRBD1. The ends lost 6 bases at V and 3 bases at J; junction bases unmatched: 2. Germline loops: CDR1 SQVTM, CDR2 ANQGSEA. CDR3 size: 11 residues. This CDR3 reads CSVQGSYEQYF. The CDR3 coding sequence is TGCAGCGTACAGGGGAGCTACGAGCAGTACTTC.

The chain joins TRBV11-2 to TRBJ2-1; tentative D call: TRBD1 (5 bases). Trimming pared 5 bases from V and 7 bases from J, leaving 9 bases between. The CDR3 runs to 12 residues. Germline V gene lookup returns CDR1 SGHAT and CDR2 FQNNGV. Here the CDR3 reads CASSHYRNEQFF. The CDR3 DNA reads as TGTGCCAGCAGCCACTACAGGAATGAGCAGTTCTTC.

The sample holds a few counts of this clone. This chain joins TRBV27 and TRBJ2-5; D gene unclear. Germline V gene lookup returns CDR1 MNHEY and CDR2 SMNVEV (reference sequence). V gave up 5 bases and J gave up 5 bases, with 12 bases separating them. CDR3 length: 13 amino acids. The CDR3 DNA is TGTGCCAGCAGTCCCACGTTGCGGGAGACCCAGTACTTC. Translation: CASSPTLRETQYF.

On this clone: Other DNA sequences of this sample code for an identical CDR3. CDR3 coding DNA: TGTGCCAGCAGCTTAGACAGTAACTATGGCTACACCTTC. Encoded protein: CASSLDSNYGYTF. The genes are TRBV7-9 and TRBJ1-2; D gene unclear. The V gene lost 1 base and the J gene lost 1 base, with 4 bases spanning the gap. Looked up from germline, CDR1 is SEHNR and CDR2 is FQNEAQ (reference sequence). The CDR3 runs to 13 residues.

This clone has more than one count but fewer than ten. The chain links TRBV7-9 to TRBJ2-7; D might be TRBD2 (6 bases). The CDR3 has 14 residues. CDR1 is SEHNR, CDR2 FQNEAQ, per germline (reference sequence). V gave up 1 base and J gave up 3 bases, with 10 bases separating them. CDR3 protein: CASSLVPGDYEQYF. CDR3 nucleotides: TGTGCCAGCAGCTTAGTCCCGGGGGACTACGAGCAGTACTTC.

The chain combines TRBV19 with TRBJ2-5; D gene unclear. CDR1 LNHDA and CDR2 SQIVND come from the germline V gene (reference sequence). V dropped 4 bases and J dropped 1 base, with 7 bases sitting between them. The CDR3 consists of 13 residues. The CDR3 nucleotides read TGTGCCAGTAGTAAAGCTGCCCAAGAGACCCAGTACTTC. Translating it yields CASSKAAQETQYF. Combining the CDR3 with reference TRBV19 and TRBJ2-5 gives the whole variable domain DGGITQSPKYLFRKEGQNVTLSCEQNLNHDAMYWYRQDPGQGLRLIYYSQIVNDFQKGDIAEGYSVSREKKESFPLTVTSAQKNPTAFYLCASSKAAQETQYFGPGTRLLVL.

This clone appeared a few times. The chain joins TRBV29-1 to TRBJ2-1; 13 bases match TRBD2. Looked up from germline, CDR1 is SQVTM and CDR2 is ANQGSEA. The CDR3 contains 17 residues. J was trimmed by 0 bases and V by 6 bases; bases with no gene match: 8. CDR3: CSVKTSGRPSSYNEQFF. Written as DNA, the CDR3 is TGCAGCGTGAAGACTAGCGGGAGGCCCAGCTCCTACAATGAGCAGTTCTTC.

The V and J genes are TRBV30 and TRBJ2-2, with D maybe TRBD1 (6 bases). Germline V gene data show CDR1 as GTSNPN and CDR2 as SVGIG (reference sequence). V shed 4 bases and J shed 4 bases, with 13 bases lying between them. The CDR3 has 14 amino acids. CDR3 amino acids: CAWMGQDLTGELFF. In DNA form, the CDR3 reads TGTGCCTGGATGGGACAAGACCTCACCGGGGAGCTGTTTTTT.

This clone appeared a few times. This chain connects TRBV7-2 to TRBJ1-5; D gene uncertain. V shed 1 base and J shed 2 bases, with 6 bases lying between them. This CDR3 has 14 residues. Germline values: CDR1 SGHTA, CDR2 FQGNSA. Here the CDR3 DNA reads TGTGCCAGCAGCTTAGTATCGGGCAATCAGCCCCAGCATTTT. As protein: CASSLVSGNQPQHF.

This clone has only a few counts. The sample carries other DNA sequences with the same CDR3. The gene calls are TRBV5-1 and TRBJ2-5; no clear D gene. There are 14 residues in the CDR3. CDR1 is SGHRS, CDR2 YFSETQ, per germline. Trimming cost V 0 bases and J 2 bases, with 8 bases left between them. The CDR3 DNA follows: TGCGCCAGCAGCTTGGGGCAACAACAAGAGACCCAGTACTTC. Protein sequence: CASSLGQQQETQYF. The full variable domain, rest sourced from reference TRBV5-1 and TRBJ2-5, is KAGVTQTPRYLIKTRGQQVTLSCSPISGHRSVSWYQQTPGQGLQFLFEYFSETQRNKGNFPGRFSGRQFSNSRSEMNVSTLELGDSALYLCASSLGQQQETQYFGPGTRLLVL.

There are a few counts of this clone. CDR3 region: CATSRDREQYF. The CDR3 DNA follows: TGTGCCACCAGCAGAGATCGCGAGCAGTACTTC. The chain carries TRBV15 and TRBJ2-7; no definite D call. V gave up 0 bases and J gave up 6 bases, with 3 bases separating them. Germline V gene sequence: CDR1 LNHNV, CDR2 YYDKDF (reference sequence). The CDR3 spans 11 residues. The full variable domain, in which reference TRBV15 and TRBJ2-7 provide the parts outside the CDR3, is DAMVIQNPRYQVTQFGKPVTLSCSQTLNHNVMYWYQQKSSQAPKLLFHYYDKDFNNEADTPDNFQSRRPNTSFCFLDIRSPGLGDTAMYLCATSRDREQYFGPGTRLTVT.

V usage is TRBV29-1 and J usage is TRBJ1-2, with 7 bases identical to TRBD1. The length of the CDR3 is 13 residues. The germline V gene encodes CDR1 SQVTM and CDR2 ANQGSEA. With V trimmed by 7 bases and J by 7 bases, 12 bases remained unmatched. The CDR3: CSASLGGIGGYTF. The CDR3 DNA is TGCAGCGCCAGCCTAGGGGGCATTGGTGGCTACACCTTC.

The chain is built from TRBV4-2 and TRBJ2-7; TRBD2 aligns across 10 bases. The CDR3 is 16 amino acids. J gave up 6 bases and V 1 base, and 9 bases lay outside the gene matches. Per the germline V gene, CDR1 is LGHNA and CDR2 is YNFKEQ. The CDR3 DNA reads TGTGCCAGCAGCCAAGTTGAAGAGCGGGAGGGCTCCGAGCAGTACTTC. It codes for CASSQVEEREGSEQYF.

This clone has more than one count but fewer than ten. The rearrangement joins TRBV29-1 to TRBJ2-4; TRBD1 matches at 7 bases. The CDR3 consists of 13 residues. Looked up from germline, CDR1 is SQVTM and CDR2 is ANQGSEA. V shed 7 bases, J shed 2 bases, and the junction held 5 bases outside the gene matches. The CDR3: CSGTDRPKNIQYF. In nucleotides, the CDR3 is TGCAGCGGGACGGACAGGCCCAAAAACATTCAGTACTTC. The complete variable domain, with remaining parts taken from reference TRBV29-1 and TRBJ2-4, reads SAVISQKPSRDICQRGTSLTIQCQVDSQVTMMFWYRQQPGQSLTLIATANQGSEATYESGFVIDKFPISRPNLTFSTLTVSNMSPEDSSIYLCSGTDRPKNIQYFGAGTRLSVL.

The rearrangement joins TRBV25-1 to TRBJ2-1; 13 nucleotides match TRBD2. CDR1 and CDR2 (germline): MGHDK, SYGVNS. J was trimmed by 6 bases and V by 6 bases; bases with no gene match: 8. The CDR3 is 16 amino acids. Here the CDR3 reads CASRPAGLAGLNEQFF. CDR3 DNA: TGTGCCAGCAGGCCGGCGGGACTAGCGGGGCTCAATGAGCAGTTCTTC.